This record covers a single T cell receptor beta chain. The CDR3 spans 17 residues. Germline V gene data show CDR1 as SGHTA and CDR2 as FQGNSA. The junction had 11 bases not matched to a gene; V was cut back by 4 bases and J by 8 bases. This sample was included in a study of blood T cell repertoires in COVID-19. Study-level information: Researchers got acute and convalescent COVID-19 samples from the United States, Italy and Spain.

In the authors' methods: It was from reference gene primer amplification that nucleated cell counts were estimated. Libraries were prepared by immunoSEQ multiplex PCR; TCRdb keeps only in-frame clonotypes and omits some of them. The V and J calls and clone size come from that table; D and trimming were worked out from the DNA. The profile covers approximately 150,000 clones, with 87% appearing a single time and 8.5% to 9.5% taken by the ten largest. Sequenced: peripheral blood. This sequence joins TRBV7-2 and TRBJ2-2; TRBD2 aligns across 12 bases. The TCR was taken from a woman between 50 and 59 years old with active or convalescent COVID-19. The CDR3 DNA follows: TGTGCCAGCAGCTCGAGGATGGGACTAGCGGGTGGAGGGGAGCTGTTTTTT. Translated, it gives CASSSRMGLAGGGELFF.